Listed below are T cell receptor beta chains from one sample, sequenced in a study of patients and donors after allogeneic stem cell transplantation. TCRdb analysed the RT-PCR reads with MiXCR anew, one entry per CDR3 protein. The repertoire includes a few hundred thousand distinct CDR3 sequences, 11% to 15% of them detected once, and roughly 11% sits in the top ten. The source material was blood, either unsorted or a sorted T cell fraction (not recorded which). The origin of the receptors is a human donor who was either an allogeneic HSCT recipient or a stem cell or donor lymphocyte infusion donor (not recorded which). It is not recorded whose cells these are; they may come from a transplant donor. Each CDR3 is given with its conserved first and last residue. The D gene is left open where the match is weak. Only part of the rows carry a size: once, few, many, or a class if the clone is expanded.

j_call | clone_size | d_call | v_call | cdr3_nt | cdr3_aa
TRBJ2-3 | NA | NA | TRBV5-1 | TGCGCCAGCAGCTTGGAGACGGTCACAGATACGCAGTATTTT | CASSLETVTDTQYF
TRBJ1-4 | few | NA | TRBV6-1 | TGTGCCAGCAGTGGATTCGGGACGGCCTCAGGGGCAACTAATGAAAAACTGTTTTTT | CASSGFGTASGATNEKLFF
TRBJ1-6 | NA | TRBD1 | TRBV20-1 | TGCAGTGCCCCCCCGCTGGGACAGGGGGATAATTCACCCCTCCACTTT | CSAPPLGQGDNSPLHF
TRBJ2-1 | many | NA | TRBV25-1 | TGTGCCAGCAGTGAATCCCGCCAGCGGAGCAATGAGCAGTTCTTC | CASSESRQRSNEQFF
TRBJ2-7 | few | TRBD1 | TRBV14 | TGTGCCAGCAGCCAATGGACAGGGGGCGAGCAGTACTTC | CASSQWTGGEQYF
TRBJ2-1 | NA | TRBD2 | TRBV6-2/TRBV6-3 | TGTGCCAGCAGTCCCCAATGGCGGGGGGGCAGTAATGAGCAGTTCTTC | CASSPQWRGGSNEQFF
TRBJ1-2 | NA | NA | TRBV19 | TGTGCCAGTAGTATGGGGCCCAGCTATGGCTACACCTTC | CASSMGPSYGYTF
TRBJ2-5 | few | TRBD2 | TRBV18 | TGTGCCAGCTCATCGGGACTAGCAGCGGGGGAGACCCAGTACTTC | CASSSGLAAGETQYF
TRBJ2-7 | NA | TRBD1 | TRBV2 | TGTGCCAGCATCGACAGGGGGCTGAGGGAGCAGTACTTC | CASIDRGLREQYF
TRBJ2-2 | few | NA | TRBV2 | TGTGCCAGCAGGGGAAGATACATCGGGGAGCTGTTTTTT | CASRGRYIGELFF
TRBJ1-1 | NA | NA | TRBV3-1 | TGTGCCAGCAGCACCCTGGGGAGGGTCGGCACTGAAGCTTTCTTT | CASSTLGRVGTEAFF
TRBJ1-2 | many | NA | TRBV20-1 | TGCAGTGCTGGCGGGGACCTTACGGGCTACACCTTC | CSAGGDLTGYTF
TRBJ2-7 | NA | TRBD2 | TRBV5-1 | TGCGCCAGCAGCTCGGGACTAGCGGGAGTTGGGGCCTACGAGCAGTACTTC | CASSSGLAGVGAYEQYF
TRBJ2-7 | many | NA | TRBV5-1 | TGCGCCAGCAGCTTGGATTACTACGAGCAGTACTTC | CASSLDYYEQYF
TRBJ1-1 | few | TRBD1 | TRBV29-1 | TGCAGCGTTGATTCAGGGGGTGCTGAAGCTTTCTTT | CSVDSGGAEAFF
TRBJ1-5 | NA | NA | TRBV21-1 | TGTGCCAGCATCCGACAATGGAATCAGCCCCAGCATTTT | CASIRQWNQPQHF
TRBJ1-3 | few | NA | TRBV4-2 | TGTGCCAGCAGCCAAATGGGAGGGGCGAGGGAATCTGGAAACACCATATATTTT | CASSQMGGARESGNTIYF
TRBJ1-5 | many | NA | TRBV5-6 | TGTGCCAGCAGCTCAGAGGGCCTCGATCAGCCCCAGCATTTT | CASSSEGLDQPQHF
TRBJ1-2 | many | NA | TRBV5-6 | TGTGCCAGCACCAACATGGAAAGCTACACCTTC | CASTNMESYTF
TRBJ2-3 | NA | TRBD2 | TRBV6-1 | TGTGCCAGCAGGCCCGGGGGGTCGACAGATACGCAGTATTTT | CASRPGGSTDTQYF
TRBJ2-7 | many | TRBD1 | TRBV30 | TGTGCCTGGAACAAGGGGGCAGGTGGAAAGTCCTACGAGCAGTACTTC | CAWNKGAGGKSYEQYF
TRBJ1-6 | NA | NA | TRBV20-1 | TGCAGTGCTCCCATCGTCACGGATAATTCACCCCTCCACTTT | CSAPIVTDNSPLHF
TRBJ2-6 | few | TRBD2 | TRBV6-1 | TGTGCCAGCAGATCTAGCGGGGGTTCCTCTGGGGCCAACGTCCTGACTTTC | CASRSSGGSSGANVLTF
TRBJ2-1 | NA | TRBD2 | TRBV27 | TGTGCCAGCAGTTCCGGAGGCGGGGGTCTTCCTACCTACAATGAGCAGTTCTTC | CASSSGGGGLPTYNEQFF
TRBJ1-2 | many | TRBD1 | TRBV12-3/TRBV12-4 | TGTGCCGTTTCCCGGGGGAGGGGGCTGAAAGGAGGCTACACCTTC | CAVSRGRGLKGGYTF
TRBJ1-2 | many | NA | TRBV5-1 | TGCGCCAGCAGCTTGGGGGATGCCTATGGCTACACCTTC | CASSLGDAYGYTF
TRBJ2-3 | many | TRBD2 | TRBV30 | TGTGCCTGGAGTTCAGGGCGGGGGGTGACAGATACGCAGTATTTT | CAWSSGRGVTDTQYF
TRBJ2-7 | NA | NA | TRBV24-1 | TGTGCCACCAGTGATTTTGTCGGGGAGCAGTACTTC | CATSDFVGEQYF
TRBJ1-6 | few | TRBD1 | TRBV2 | TGTGCCAGCAGTGAAGGTACAGGGGGTCGCCTGATGGCCCTCCACTTT | CASSEGTGGRLMALHF
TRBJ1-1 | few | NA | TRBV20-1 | TGCAGTGCTAGTCTCGGGGGCTGGGGTGAAGCTTTCTTT | CSASLGGWGEAFF
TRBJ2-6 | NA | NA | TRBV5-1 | TGCGCCAGCAGCTTAGGCCCAGAGACCAGCTCTGGGGCCAACGTCCTGACTTTC | CASSLGPETSSGANVLTF
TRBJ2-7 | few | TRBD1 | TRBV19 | TGTGCCAGTAGGGGGGACAGGGTCAACGAGCAGTACTTC | CASRGDRVNEQYF
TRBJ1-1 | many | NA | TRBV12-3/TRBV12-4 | TGTGCCAGCAGACCTCCGACAGGATCGAACACTGAAGCTTTCTTT | CASRPPTGSNTEAFF
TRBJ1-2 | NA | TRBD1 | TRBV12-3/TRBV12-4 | TGTGCCAGCAGTTTAGCGCAAGAGGGGGCCTATGGCTACACCTTC | CASSLAQEGAYGYTF
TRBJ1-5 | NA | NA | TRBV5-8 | TGTGCCAGCAGCTGGGGGAGCGACAGGAATCAGCCCCAGCATTTT | CASSWGSDRNQPQHF
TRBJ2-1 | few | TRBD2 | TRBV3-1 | TGTGCCAGCAGCCAAGAGGGACTACCCTACAATGAGCAGTTCTTC | CASSQEGLPYNEQFF
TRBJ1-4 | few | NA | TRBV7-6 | TGTGCCAGCAGCTCCGAGAGGGGTGAAAAACTGTTTTTT | CASSSERGEKLFF
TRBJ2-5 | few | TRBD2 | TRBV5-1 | TGCGCCAGCAGGACTAGCGGCCAAGAGACCCAGTACTTC | CASRTSGQETQYF
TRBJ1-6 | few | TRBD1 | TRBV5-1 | TGCGCCAGCAGCGAGGGACAGGGAAATGCACCCCTCCACTTT | CASSEGQGNAPLHF